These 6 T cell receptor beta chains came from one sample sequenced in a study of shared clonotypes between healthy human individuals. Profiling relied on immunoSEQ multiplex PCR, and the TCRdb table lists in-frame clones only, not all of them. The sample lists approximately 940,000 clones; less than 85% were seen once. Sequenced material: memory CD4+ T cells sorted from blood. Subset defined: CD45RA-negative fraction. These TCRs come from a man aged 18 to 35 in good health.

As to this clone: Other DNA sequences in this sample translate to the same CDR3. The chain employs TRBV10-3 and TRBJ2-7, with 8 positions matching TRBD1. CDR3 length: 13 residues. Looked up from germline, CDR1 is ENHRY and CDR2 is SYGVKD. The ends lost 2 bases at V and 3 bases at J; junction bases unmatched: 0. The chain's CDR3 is CAISEGQGYEQYF. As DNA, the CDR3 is TGTGCCATCAGTGAGGGACAGGGCTACGAGCAGTACTTC.

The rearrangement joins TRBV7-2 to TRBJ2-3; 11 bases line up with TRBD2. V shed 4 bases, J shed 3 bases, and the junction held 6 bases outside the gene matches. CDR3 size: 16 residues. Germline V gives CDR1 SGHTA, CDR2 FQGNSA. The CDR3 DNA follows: TGTGCCAGCAGCTCTAGCGGGAGGTCGGATACAGATACGCAGTATTTT. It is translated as CASSSSGRSDTDTQYF.

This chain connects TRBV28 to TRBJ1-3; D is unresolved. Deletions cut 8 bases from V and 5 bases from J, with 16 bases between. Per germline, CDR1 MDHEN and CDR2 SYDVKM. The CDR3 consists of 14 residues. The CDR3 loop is CASLTGSSRNTIYF. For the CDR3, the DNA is TGTGCCAGCCTTACGGGTTCCAGTCGAAACACCATATATTTT.

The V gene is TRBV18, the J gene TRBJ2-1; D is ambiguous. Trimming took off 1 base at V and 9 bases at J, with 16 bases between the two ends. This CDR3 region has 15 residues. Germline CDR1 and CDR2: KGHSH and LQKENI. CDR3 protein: CASSPRQASIGEQFF. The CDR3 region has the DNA TGTGCCAGCTCACCACGGCAGGCAAGTATTGGTGAGCAGTTCTTC.

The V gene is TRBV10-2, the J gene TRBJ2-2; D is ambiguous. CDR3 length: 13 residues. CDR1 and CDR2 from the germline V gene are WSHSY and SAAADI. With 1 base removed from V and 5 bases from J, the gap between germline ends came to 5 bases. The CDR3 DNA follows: TGCGCCAGCAGTGAGTGGGGTACCGGGGAGCTGTTTTTT. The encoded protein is CASSEWGTGELFF.

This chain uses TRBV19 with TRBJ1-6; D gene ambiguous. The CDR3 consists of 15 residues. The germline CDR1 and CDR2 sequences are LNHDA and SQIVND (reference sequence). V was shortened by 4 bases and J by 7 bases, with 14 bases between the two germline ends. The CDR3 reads CASSTDERTNSPLHF. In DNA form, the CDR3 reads TGTGCCAGTAGTACGGATGAACGGACCAATTCACCCCTCCACTTT. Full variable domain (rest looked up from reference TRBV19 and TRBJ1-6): DGGITQSPKYLFRKEGQNVTLSCEQNLNHDAMYWYRQDPGQGLRLIYYSQIVNDFQKGDIAEGYSVSREKKESFPLTVTSAQKNPTAFYLCASSTDERTNSPLHFGNGTRLTVT.